This T cell receptor (beta chain) is drawn from a study of CD8 T cells in ankylosing spondylitis listed by TCRdb under 2017. Regarding the study in general: The study profiled T cell receptor beta repertoires in healthy donors and ankylosing spondylitis patients to find disease-linked TCR variants. The whole study cohort included roughly 110 healthy donors and 25 ankylosing spondylitis patients. Peripheral blood was sampled, and synovial fluid was additionally collected from ankylosing spondylitis patients. Beyond this particular receptor, the publication reports: A TCR beta motif of several highly homologous amino acid variants appeared characteristic of blood from ankylosing spondylitis patients. A CD8+ phenotype was shown by the disease-linked clones, which were found at relatively low frequencies in peripheral blood. Significant enrichment of the disease-linked clones was reported in matched synovial fluid samples from ankylosing spondylitis patients. Some motif variants had previously been reported in the synovial fluid and blood of reactive arthritis patients, which suggests shared mechanisms of disease initiation.

For sequencing, an Illumina HiSeq 2500 was employed. Quantitative 5'-RACE with molecular barcodes was the method used to prepare the TCR beta libraries. As for how the authors treated the data: A new computational method, built on a probabilistic model of VDJ rearrangement, was used to identify disease-linked TCR variants. In TCRdb, the public reads were trimmed at Q25 with fastp and aligned with MiXCR, with productive beta chains retained. For every CDR3 protein sequence, its rows merge into one entry that carries the most common genes and DNA. Here the V and J calls rest on TCRdb's processing, not on the authors' analysis. In all, the sample holds approximately 220,000 distinct CDR3 sequences, and around 24% of those were seen once. Less than 8.5% of the sample lies in the top ten. The germline V end is reduced by 6 bases and the J end by 5 bases; junction bases left unmatched: 13. From the cysteine through the phenylalanine, the CDR3 covers 15 amino acids. Only CDR3 DNA remains: 45 bases, in frame from the first base.

Ten or more counts support this clonotype. Its antigen specificity is not known. The input lacks base qualities; no much larger clone sits a single base away. Sequences were obtained from blood, either unsorted or a sorted T cell fraction (not recorded which). This chain joins TRBV12-3 or TRBV12-4 to TRBJ2-7; TRBD1 matches 7 bases in the middle. This receptor was taken from a male donor with ankylosing spondylitis or in good health (not recorded which). CDR3 reads: CASRSGTVRHDEQYF. DNA sequence: TGTGCCAGCAGGTCAGGGACAGTCAGGCACGACGAGCAGTACTTC.